This T cell receptor beta chain comes out of a study of blood T cell repertoires in COVID-19. Trimming removed 5 bases from V and 0 bases from J, with 11 bases in between. Germline-derived CDR1 and CDR2 are MNHEY and SVGAGI. CDR3 length: 15 residues. Produced via immunoSEQ multiplex PCR; TCRdb's table is partial and in-frame only. The sample shows fewer than 400,000 clones, roughly 90% of them seen only once. The genes are TRBV6-5 and TRBJ1-3; no clear D. Material for sequencing was peripheral blood. The TCR sequence derives from a woman aged 25 to 39 with COVID-19, enrolled during active disease. CDR3 region: CASSNSYLSGNTIYF. The CDR3, as DNA: TGTGCCAGCAGTAACAGCTACCTCTCTGGAAACACCATATATTTT.